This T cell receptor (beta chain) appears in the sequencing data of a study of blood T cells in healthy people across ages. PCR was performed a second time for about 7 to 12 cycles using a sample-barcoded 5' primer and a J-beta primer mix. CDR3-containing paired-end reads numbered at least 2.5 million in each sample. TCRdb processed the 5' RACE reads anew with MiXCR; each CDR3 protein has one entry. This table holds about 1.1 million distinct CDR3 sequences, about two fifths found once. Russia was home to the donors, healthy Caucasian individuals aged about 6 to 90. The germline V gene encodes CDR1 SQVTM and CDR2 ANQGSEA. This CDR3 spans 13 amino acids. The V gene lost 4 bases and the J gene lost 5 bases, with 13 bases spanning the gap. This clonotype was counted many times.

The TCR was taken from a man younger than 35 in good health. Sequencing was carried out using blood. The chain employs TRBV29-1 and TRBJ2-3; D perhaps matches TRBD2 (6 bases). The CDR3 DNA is TGCAGCGTTGGGGACTCAACACAAGATACGCAGTATTTT. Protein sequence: CSVGDSTQDTQYF.